This T cell receptor beta chain originates from a study of patients and donors after allogeneic stem cell transplantation. Germline lookup yields CDR1 MDHEN and CDR2 SYDVKM. The CDR3 is made up of 15 amino acids. In its sample, this clonotype was seen a few times. One entry per CDR3 protein results from TCRdb running MiXCR on the RT-PCR reads. The sample comprises tens of thousands of distinct CDR3 sequences, around 48% of which are singletons, and 50% to 75% rests with the top ten. The sequence derives from a human donor who was either an allogeneic HSCT recipient or a stem cell or donor lymphocyte infusion donor (not recorded which). It is not recorded whose cells these are; they may come from a transplant donor. The chain has TRBV28 and TRBJ1-5; D remains unclear. Material: blood, either unsorted or a sorted T cell fraction (not recorded which). CDR3 DNA: TGTGCTACGTCGCTTCCCAACCACCCTTATCAGCCCCAGCATTTT. This codes for CATSLPNHPYQPQHF.